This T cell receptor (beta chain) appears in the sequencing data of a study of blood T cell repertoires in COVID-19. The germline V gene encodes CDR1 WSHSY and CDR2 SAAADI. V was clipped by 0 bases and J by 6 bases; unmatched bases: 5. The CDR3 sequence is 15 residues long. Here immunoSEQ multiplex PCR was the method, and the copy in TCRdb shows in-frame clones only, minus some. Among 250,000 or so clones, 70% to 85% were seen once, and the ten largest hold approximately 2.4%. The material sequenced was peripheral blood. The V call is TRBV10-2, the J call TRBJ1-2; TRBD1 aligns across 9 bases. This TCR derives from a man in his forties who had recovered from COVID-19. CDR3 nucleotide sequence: TGCGCCAGCAGTGAGTCGAAGGGGACAGGGCATGGCTACACCTTC. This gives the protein CASSESKGTGHGYTF.